Listed below are T cell receptor beta chains from one sample, sequenced in a study of human T cells and chemical hapten exposure. In TCRdb, the 5' RACE reads were re-called with MiXCR into one record per CDR3 protein. The profile shows under 150,000 distinct CDR3 sequences, more than 15% of them singletons. Source of these receptors: a human donor in good health. The CDR3 runs from the conserved cysteine through the conserved F or W. D genes are given only for firm matches.

J: TRBJ1-1
D: .
V: TRBV15
CDR3: CATSRDEKGGTEAFF

J: TRBJ2-5
D: TRBD2
V: TRBV14
CDR3: CASSLTSGRETQYF

J: TRBJ2-7
D: .
V: TRBV28
CDR3: CASTNQVGYEQYF

J: TRBJ1-2
D: .
V: TRBV6-6
CDR3: CASSYEAGIFF

J: TRBJ2-1
D: .
V: TRBV7-9
CDR3: CASNTDRSNEQFF

J: TRBJ2-7
D: TRBD2
V: TRBV10-3
CDR3: CAISSGTSAHEQYF

J: TRBJ2-5
D: TRBD2
V: TRBV9
CDR3: CASSSSGSVQETQYF

J: TRBJ1-4
D: .
V: TRBV29-1
CDR3: CSVAETNEKLFF

J: TRBJ2-7
D: TRBD2
V: TRBV27
CDR3: CPPGGSSYEQYF

J: TRBJ2-1
D: .
V: TRBV29-1
CDR3: CSVDRGNEQFF

J: TRBJ2-3
D: TRBD2
V: TRBV28
CDR3: CASSREGAFPSDTQYF

J: TRBJ2-6
D: .
V: TRBV28
CDR3: CASSLLASSGANVLTF

J: TRBJ2-1
D: TRBD2
V: TRBV7-9
CDR3: CASSSGSGEYNEQFF

J: TRBJ2-1
D: .
V: TRBV14
CDR3: CASSQDLGGEQFF

J: TRBJ2-6
D: .
V: TRBV29-1
CDR3: CSVITRANVLTF

J: TRBJ2-1
D: TRBD2
V: TRBV13
CDR3: CASRTRTHNEQFF

J: TRBJ1-1
D: .
V: TRBV7-2
CDR3: CASSQVRAEAFF

J: TRBJ2-1
D: TRBD1
V: TRBV6-4
CDR3: CASSDDRGGNNEQFF

J: TRBJ1-2
D: .
V: TRBV28
CDR3: CASSLGDFNYGYTF

J: TRBJ2-2
D: TRBD2
V: TRBV3-1
CDR3: CASSPIATQGLAGVRITGELFF

J: TRBJ2-7
D: .
V: TRBV4-1
CDR3: CASSHVGSSYEQYF

J: TRBJ1-1
D: TRBD1
V: TRBV12-3/TRBV12-4
CDR3: CASSFRQGTTEAFF

J: TRBJ2-7
D: .
V: TRBV7-2
CDR3: CASSLVGQRSYEQYF

J: TRBJ2-3
D: .
V: TRBV11-2
CDR3: CASSPLGSSTDTQYF